One TCR beta chain is described in this entry. The PCR employed 60 Vbeta primers together with 13 Jbeta primers. Here immunoSEQ multiplex PCR was the method, and the copy in TCRdb shows in-frame clones only, minus some. The sample records approximately 150,000 clones, around 80% being singletons. The record originates from a study of cytomegalovirus exposure and HLA in healthy donors. Healthy individuals who donated bone marrow served as the donors. Though nominally healthy at sampling, donors likely had unrecorded immune exposures. The V gene's germline CDR1 is MGHDK and CDR2 SYGVNS. The CDR3 runs 14 residues. Germline trimming cut 3 bases from V and 4 bases from J; bases unmatched to any gene: 4.

The sequence derives from a woman aged 40 to 55 in good health and CMV-seropositive. The chain is built from TRBV25-1 and TRBJ1-2; TRBD1 matches 8 bases. The sequenced material came from PBMCs. The CDR3 spells CASSEGDRGYGYTF. DNA for the CDR3: TGTGCCAGCAGTGAGGGAGACAGGGGCTATGGCTACACCTTC.